Listed here are 9 T cell receptor beta chains from one sample, sequenced in a study of T cell responses to AZD1222 COVID-19 vaccine (dated by TCRdb to 2020 to 2023). The sample's time point label, in plain terms: about 28 days (+/-7) after the second vaccine dose. Library method: the immunoSEQ multiplex PCR assay. Drawn from immuneACCESS, this table holds only the in-frame rearrangements with V and J called that TCRdb kept. Clones are partly lost; checked studies trace under half to an unresolved V gene and leave the rest unexplained. A total of roughly 180,000 clones appear in this sample, approximately 89% of them only once. The ten most abundant clones make up 1.5% to 2% of the sample. The sequencing used peripheral blood, collected 28 days after the second AZD1222 dose. All receptors come from an adult who received the AZD1222 COVID-19 vaccine.

The chain carries TRBV9 and TRBJ2-2; no firm D call. The CDR3 is 16 amino acids. From germline, CDR1 is SGDLS and CDR2 YYNGEE. Trimming stripped 5 bases from V and 2 bases from J, with 16 bases between. The CDR3 region is CASSVLGQTNTGELFF. The CDR3 nucleotides read TGTGCCAGCAGTGTCCTAGGGCAGACAAACACCGGGGAGCTGTTTTTT.

With respect to this clone: Other DNA sequences in this specimen translate into the identical CDR3. This sequence joins TRBV6-5 and TRBJ1-2; D may be TRBD1 (6 bases). From germline, CDR1 is MNHEY and CDR2 SVGAGI. V was cut by 0 bases and J by 4 bases, with 9 bases left in between. CDR3 size: 14 residues. The CDR3 protein is CASSYSGGRYGYTF. The CDR3 DNA follows: TGTGCCAGCAGTTACTCTGGGGGCCGCTATGGCTACACCTTC.

The chain couples TRBV11-2 to TRBJ1-1; possible D gene TRBD1, 6 bases. CDR1 is SGHAT, CDR2 FQNNGV, per germline. The CDR3 loop spans 15 amino acids. Trimming took off 5 bases at V and 0 bases at J, with 13 bases between the two ends. CDR3 nucleotide sequence: TGTGCCAGCAGCCCTTGGACAGTAATGAACACTGAAGCTTTCTTT. Residues: CASSPWTVMNTEAFF.

J is TRBJ2-2 and V is TRBV7-2; tentatively, D is TRBD2 (6 bases). This CDR3 has 15 residues. The germline V gene encodes CDR1 SGHTA and CDR2 FQGNSA. The V end lost 2 bases, the J end lost 0 bases, and 7 bases lay between the germline ends. CDR3 coding DNA: TGTGCCAGCAGCTTATGGGGGGCGAACACCGGGGAGCTGTTTTTT. Translating it yields CASSLWGANTGELFF.

In DNA form, the CDR3 reads TGTGCCAGCAGGAAGGATACCTACGAGCAGTACTTC. Translation: CASRKDTYEQYF. The chain has TRBV6-5 and TRBJ2-7; D is undetermined. This CDR3 is 12 amino acids long. Trimming removed 6 bases from V and 2 bases from J, with 8 bases in between. The germline V gene encodes CDR1 MNHEY and CDR2 SVGAGI.

As concerns this clone: Other DNA sequences in the same sample also yield this CDR3. V usage is TRBV27 and J usage is TRBJ2-2, with a possible D match to TRBD1 (6 bases). Germline CDR1 MNHEY, CDR2 SMNVEV (reference sequence). The CDR3 contains 13 residues. Trimming removed 2 bases from V and 5 bases from J, with 6 bases in between. CDR3 sequence (DNA): TGTGCCAGCAGTTTAAGGGGGACCGGGGAGCTGTTTTTT. It encodes CASSLRGTGELFF.

The chain links TRBV11-2 to TRBJ1-1; D unresolved. Trimming stripped 2 bases from V and 6 bases from J, with 16 bases between. The CDR3 length is 15 residues. Germline CDR1 is SGHAT and CDR2 is FQNNGV. CDR3: CASSLLPTSVAEAFF. CDR3 sequence (DNA): TGTGCCAGCAGCTTACTACCAACCAGCGTCGCTGAAGCTTTCTTT. Drawing the rest from reference TRBV11-2 and TRBJ1-1, the complete variable domain is EAGVAQSPRYKIIEKRQSVAFWCNPISGHATLYWYQQILGQGPKLLIQFQNNGVVDDSQLPKDRFSAERLKGVDSTLKIQPAKLEDSAVYLCASSLLPTSVAEAFFGQGTRLTVV.

This clone was seen a single time. This chain links TRBV10-2 with TRBJ2-7; weak D call: TRBD2 (6 bases). Germline assignment: CDR1 WSHSY and CDR2 SAAADI. The CDR3 length is 13 residues. V was shortened by 6 bases and J by 3 bases, with 12 bases between the two germline ends. DNA of the CDR3: TGCGCCAGCAGCCGGACTAATGGCTACGAGCAGTACTTC. The encoded protein is CASSRTNGYEQYF.

DNA of the CDR3: TGTGCCAGCTACCCCTCTGGAGGGAATTCAGAGACCCAGTACTTC. Its protein is CASYPSGGNSETQYF. The V call is TRBV6-6, the J call TRBJ2-5; perhaps TRBD2 as D (6 bases). V dropped 8 bases and J dropped 4 bases, with 20 bases sitting between them. Germline V gene lookup returns CDR1 MNHNY and CDR2 SVGAGI (reference sequence). The CDR3 spans 15 residues.